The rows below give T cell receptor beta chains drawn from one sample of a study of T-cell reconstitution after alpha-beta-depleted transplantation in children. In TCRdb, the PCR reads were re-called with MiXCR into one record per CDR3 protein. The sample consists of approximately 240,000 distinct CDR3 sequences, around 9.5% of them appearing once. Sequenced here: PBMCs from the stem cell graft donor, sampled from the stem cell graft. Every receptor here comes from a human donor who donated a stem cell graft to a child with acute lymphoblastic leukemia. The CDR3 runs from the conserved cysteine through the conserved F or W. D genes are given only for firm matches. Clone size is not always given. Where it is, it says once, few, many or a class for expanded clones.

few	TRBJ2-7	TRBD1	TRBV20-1	CSAIEDRGYYEQYF	TGCAGTGCTATTGAGGACAGGGGATATTACGAGCAGTACTTC
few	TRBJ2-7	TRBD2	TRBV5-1	CASSLLSGGDPEQYF	TGCGCCAGCAGCTTGCTTAGCGGGGGGGACCCCGAGCAGTACTTC
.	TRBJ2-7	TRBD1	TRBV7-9	CASSSNPGTGMSYEQYF	TGTGCCAGCAGCTCGAATCCCGGGACAGGGATGTCCTACGAGCAGTACTTC
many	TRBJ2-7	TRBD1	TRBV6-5	CASSYSRDRSYEQYF	TGTGCCAGCAGTTACTCGCGGGACAGGTCCTACGAGCAGTACTTC
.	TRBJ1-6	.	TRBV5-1	CASSLNREVYGSPLHF	TGCGCCAGCAGCTTGAACAGGGAAGTGTATGGTTCACCCCTCCACTTT
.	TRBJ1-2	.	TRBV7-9	CASSSTSPNYGYTF	TGTGCCAGCAGCTCGACAAGTCCAAACTATGGCTACACCTTC
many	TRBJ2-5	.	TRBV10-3	CAISESHGVGETQYF	TGTGCCATCAGTGAGTCTCACGGGGTGGGAGAGACCCAGTACTTC
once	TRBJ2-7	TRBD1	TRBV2	CASSRDSGREQYF	TGTGCCAGCAGCCGGGACAGCGGCAGGGAGCAGTACTTC
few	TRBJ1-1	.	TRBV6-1	CASSREEGNTEAFF	TGTGCCAGCAGTAGGGAGGAGGGGAACACTGAAGCTTTCTTT
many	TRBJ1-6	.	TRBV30	CAWSEQGNSPLHF	TGTGCCTGGAGTGAACAGGGAAATTCACCCCTCCACTTT
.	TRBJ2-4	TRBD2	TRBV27	CASRNSGGAENIQYF	TGTGCCAGCAGAAATAGCGGGGGGGCTGAAAACATTCAGTACTTC
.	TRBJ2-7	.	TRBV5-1	CASSLAAGPYEQYF	TGCGCCAGCAGCTTGGCGGCAGGGCCCTACGAGCAGTACTTC
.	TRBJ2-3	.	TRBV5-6	CASSPTASTDTQYF	TGTGCCAGCAGCCCGACAGCGAGCACAGATACGCAGTATTTT
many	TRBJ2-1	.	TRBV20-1	CSASQEGRGSDEQFF	TGCAGTGCTAGCCAGGAGGGCAGGGGGAGCGATGAGCAGTTCTTC
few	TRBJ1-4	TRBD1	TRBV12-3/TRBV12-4	CASRETGNEKLFF	TGTGCCAGCAGGGAGACAGGGAATGAAAAACTGTTTTTT
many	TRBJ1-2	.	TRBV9	CASSTGRVNYGYTF	TGTGCCAGCAGCACCGGACGGGTTAACTATGGCTACACCTTC
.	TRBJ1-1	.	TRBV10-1	CASSEGGSSTEAFF	TGCGCCAGCAGTGAAGGGGGGTCCTCCACTGAAGCTTTCTTT
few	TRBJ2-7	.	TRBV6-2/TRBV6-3	CASSYPPTKEQYF	TGTGCCAGCAGTTACCCCCCCACAAAGGAGCAGTACTTC
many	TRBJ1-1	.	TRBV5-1	CASSYMGQLTEAFF	TGCGCCAGCAGCTATATGGGCCAACTCACTGAAGCTTTCTTT
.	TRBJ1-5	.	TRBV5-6	CASSLGETRRSNQPQHF	TGTGCCAGCAGCTTGGGTGAGACAAGGAGGAGCAATCAGCCCCAGCATTTT
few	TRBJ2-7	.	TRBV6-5	CATTSLSRAYEQYF	TGTGCCACCACTTCCCTGAGCAGAGCCTACGAGCAGTACTTC
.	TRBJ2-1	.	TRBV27	CASSLSEEYNEQFF	TGTGCCAGCAGTTTATCTGAGGAGTACAATGAGCAGTTCTTC
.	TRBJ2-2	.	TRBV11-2	CASSLYQGGSTGELFF	TGTGCCAGCAGCTTATATCAGGGGGGGAGCACCGGGGAGCTGTTTTTT
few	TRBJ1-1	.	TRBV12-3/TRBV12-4	CASSLWGGLSGTEAFF	TGTGCCAGCAGTTTATGGGGAGGCCTGTCGGGCACTGAAGCTTTCTTT
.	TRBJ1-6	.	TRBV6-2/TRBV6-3	CASSYSGARGSSPLHF	TGTGCCAGCAGTTACTCGGGGGCTCGGGGTAGTTCACCCCTCCACTTT
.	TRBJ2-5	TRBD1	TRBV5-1	CASSRYRGLETQYF	TGCGCCAGCAGCAGGTACAGGGGGCTGGAGACCCAGTACTTC
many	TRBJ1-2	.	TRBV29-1	CSVDDSYGYTF	TGCAGCGTTGATGACAGCTATGGCTACACCTTC
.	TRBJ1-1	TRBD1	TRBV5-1	CASSPEGSGGASEAFF	TGCGCCAGCAGCCCCGAGGGGTCAGGGGGCGCATCTGAAGCTTTCTTT
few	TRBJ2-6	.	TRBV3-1	CASSQITGTGANVLTF	TGTGCCAGCAGCCAGATCACAGGGACTGGGGCCAACGTCCTGACTTTC
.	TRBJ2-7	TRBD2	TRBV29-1	CSVGEGPVTYEQYF	TGCAGCGTGGGGGAGGGTCCAGTGACCTACGAGCAGTACTTC
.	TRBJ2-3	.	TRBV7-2	CASSREGGADTQYF	TGTGCCAGCAGCCGAGAGGGGGGAGCGGATACGCAGTATTTT
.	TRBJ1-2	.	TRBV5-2	CASHNRPGWAIYGYTF	TGTGCCAGCCACAATAGGCCGGGGTGGGCTATTTATGGCTACACCTTC
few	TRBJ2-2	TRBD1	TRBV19	CASSSKDRFTGELFF	TGTGCCAGTAGTTCCAAGGACAGGTTCACCGGGGAGCTGTTTTTT
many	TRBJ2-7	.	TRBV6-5	CASSYDRTRDEQYF	TGTGCCAGCAGTTACGACCGGACAAGGGACGAGCAGTACTTC
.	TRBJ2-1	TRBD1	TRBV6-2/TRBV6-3	CASSYPGQAYNEQFF	TGTGCCAGCAGTTATCCGGGACAGGCCTACAATGAGCAGTTCTTC
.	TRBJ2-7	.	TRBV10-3	CAISGGGFGHEQYF	TGTGCCATCAGCGGGGGAGGTTTTGGGCACGAGCAGTACTTC
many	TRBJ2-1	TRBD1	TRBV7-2	CASSFDRDRVSEQFF	TGTGCCAGCAGCTTCGACAGGGATAGAGTTAGTGAGCAGTTCTTC
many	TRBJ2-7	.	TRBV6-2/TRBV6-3	CASSKTYEQYF	TGTGCCAGCAGCAAAACCTACGAGCAGTACTTC
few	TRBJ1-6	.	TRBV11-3	CASSLVSTPSRITQSSYNSPLHF	TGTGCCAGCAGCTTAGTGTCAACGCCCTCGAGGATTACCCAGAGCTCCTATAATTCACCCCTCCACTTT
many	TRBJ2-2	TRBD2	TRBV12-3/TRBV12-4	CASSETSAGELFF	TGTGCCAGCAGTGAGACTAGCGCCGGGGAGCTGTTTTTT
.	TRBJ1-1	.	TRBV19	CASSINPGPNTEAFF	TGTGCCAGTAGTATCAATCCGGGCCCGAACACTGAAGCTTTCTTT
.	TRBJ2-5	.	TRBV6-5	CASTDSMRTQYF	TGTGCCAGCACCGACTCTATGAGGACCCAGTACTTC
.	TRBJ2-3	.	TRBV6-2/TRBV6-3	CASSYPGLAPPRDTQYF	TGTGCCAGCAGTTACCCGGGACTTGCCCCACCTCGAGATACGCAGTATTTT
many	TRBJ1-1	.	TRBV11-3	CASSHRDSNTEAFF	TGTGCCAGCAGCCACAGGGACTCAAACACTGAAGCTTTCTTT
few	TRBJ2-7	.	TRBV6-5	CASSYSPQGDVSGEQYF	TGTGCCAGCAGTTACTCGCCTCAAGGGGACGTCTCCGGCGAGCAGTACTTC
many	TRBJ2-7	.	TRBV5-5	CASSPPAYEQYF	TGTGCCAGCAGCCCCCCAGCCTACGAGCAGTACTTC
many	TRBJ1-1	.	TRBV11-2	CASSFHRERTEAFF	TGTGCCAGCAGCTTTCACAGGGAGAGGACTGAAGCTTTCTTT
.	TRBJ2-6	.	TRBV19	CASSIYLSGTGANVLTF	TGTGCCAGTAGTATTTATCTGTCGGGGACTGGGGCCAACGTCCTGACTTTC
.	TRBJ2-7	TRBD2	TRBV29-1	CSVEDLRGGAYEQYF	TGCAGCGTTGAAGATCTACGCGGGGGGGCCTACGAGCAGTACTTC
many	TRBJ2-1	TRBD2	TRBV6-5	CASSWTSGGYNEQFF	TGTGCCAGCAGTTGGACTAGCGGGGGATACAATGAGCAGTTCTTC
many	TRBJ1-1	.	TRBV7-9	CASTAGLTEAFF	TGTGCCAGCACCGCGGGACTCACTGAAGCTTTCTTT
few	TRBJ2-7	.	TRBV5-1	CASSLRGDAQYF	TGCGCCAGCAGCTTGAGGGGGGACGCGCAGTACTTC
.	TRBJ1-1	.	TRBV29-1	CSVEKMKGRNTEAFF	TGCAGCGTTGAAAAAATGAAGGGGAGAAACACTGAAGCTTTCTTT
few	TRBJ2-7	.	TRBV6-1	CASSDGRGLSEQYF	TGTGCCAGCAGCGACGGACGGGGTCTCTCCGAGCAGTACTTC
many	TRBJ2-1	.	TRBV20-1	CSAPELRSSYNEQFF	TGCAGTGCTCCCGAACTCAGGAGCTCCTACAATGAGCAGTTCTTC
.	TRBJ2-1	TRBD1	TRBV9	CASRDTGTGGNEQFF	TGTGCCAGCAGAGATACCGGGACAGGGGGCAATGAGCAGTTCTTC
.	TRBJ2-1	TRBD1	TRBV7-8	CASSPGTESYNEQFF	TGTGCCAGCAGCCCAGGGACAGAGAGCTACAATGAGCAGTTCTTC
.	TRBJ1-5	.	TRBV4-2	CASSQDFPRPQHF	TGTGCCAGCAGCCAAGACTTTCCCCGGCCCCAGCATTTT
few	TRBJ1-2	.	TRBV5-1	CASSLAGGQSNYGYTF	TGCGCCAGCAGCTTGGCAGGTGGACAGAGTAACTATGGCTACACCTTC
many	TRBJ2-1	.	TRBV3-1	CASSQGAGLGNEQFF	TGTGCCAGCAGCCAAGGAGCGGGTCTTGGGAATGAGCAGTTCTTC